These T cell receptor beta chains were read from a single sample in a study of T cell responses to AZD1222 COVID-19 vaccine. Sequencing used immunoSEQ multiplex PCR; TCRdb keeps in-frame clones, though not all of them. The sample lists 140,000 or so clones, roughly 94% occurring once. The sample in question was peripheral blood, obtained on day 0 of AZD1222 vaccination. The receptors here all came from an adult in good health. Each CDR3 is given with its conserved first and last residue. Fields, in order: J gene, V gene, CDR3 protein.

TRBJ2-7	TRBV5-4	CASSLEVGRTLEQYF
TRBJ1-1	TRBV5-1	CASSEGVNTEAFF
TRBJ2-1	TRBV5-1	CASSLYSGSYNEQFF
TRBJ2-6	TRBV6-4	CASSDTYSGANVLTF
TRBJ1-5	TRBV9	CASSVGQGSQPQHF
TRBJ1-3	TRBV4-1	CASSQALRTGATGNTIYF
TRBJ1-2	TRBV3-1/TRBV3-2	CASSHLDRANYGYTF
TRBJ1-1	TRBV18	CASSPSGIEAFF
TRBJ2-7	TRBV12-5	CASGGNYEQYF
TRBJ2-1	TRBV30	CAWSGLRTLYNEQFF
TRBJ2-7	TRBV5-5	CASSRLAGEQYF
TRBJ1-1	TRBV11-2	CASTATQGLNTEAFF
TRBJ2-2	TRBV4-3	CASSQGQSGQGGSGELFF
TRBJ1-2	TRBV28	CASSWTPDYGYTF
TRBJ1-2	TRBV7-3	CASGTATYGYTF
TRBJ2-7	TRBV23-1	CASSQPARGGSYEQYF
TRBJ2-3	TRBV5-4	CASSLEGTDTQYF
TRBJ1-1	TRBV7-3	CASSAQRGRNTEAFF
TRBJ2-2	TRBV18	CASSATRQGAGELFF
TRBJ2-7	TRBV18	CASSPGGGYEQYF
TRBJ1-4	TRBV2	CASSGMREKLFF
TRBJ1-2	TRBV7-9	CASTSTLGGWGYTF
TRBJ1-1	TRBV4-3	CASGGGNTEAFF
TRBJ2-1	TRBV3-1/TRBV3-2	CASSQEGRGRNNEQFF
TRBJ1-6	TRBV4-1	CASSQRAVPGKSTVIGSPLHF
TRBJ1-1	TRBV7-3	CASSWGGDEAFF
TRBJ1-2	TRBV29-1	CSVLSPSPSGYTF
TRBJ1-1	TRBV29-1	CSVGTPRGNTEAFF
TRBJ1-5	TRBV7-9	CASSWDNSNQPQHF
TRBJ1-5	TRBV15	CATSRDRAESPQIPGPGGNQPQHF
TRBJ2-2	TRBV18	CASSPTAGTDGELFF
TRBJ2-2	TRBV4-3	CASSPRQGAGELFF
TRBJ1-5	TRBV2	CASSERGVRNQPQHF
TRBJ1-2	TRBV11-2	CASSLLGWGRVPQEEGYTF
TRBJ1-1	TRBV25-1	CASTGGSPRYSVAFF
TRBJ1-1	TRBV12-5	CASASRGETEAFF
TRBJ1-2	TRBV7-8	CASSLVRSYGYTF
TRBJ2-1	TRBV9	CASSVVGGQGFEQFF
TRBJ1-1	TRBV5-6	CASSLLPGLRTEAFF
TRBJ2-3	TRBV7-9	CASSLRVGTQYF
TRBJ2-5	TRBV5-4	CASGRGGETQYF
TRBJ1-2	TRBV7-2	CASSSQGLYGYTF
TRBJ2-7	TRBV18	CASSYETEQYF
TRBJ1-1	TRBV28	CASSFRRITEAFF
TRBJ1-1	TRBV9	CASSKVQGGTEAFF
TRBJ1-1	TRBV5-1	CASSADRNTEAFF
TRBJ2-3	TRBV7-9	CASSFRGRITDTQYF
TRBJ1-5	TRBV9	CASSGDGNQPQHF
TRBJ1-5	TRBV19	CASSPRDRPLRPQHF
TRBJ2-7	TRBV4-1	CASTSGGQGPRGSYEQYF
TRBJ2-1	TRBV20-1	CSARVGGEQFF
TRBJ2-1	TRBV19	CASSMGSGGPSYNEQFF
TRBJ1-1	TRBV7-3	CASSSQFTTEAFF
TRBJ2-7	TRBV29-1	CSVLTESYEQYF